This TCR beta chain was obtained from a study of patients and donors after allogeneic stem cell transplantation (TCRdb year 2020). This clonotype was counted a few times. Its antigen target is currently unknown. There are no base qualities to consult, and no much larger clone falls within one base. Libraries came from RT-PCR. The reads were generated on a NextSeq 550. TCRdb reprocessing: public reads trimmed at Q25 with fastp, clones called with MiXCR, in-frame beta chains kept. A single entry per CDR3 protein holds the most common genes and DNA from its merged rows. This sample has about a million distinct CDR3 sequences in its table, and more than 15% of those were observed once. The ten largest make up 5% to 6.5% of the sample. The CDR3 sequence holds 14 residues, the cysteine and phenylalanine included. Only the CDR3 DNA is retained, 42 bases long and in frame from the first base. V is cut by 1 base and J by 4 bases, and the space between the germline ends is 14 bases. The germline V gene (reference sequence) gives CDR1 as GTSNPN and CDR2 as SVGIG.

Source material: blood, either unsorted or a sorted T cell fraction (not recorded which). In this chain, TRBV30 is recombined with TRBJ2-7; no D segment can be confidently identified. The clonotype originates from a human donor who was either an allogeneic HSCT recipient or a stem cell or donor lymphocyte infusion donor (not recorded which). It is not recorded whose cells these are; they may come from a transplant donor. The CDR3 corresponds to CAWSAHIKTYEQYF. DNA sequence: TGTGCCTGGAGTGCCCACATAAAAACGTACGAGCAGTACTTC.